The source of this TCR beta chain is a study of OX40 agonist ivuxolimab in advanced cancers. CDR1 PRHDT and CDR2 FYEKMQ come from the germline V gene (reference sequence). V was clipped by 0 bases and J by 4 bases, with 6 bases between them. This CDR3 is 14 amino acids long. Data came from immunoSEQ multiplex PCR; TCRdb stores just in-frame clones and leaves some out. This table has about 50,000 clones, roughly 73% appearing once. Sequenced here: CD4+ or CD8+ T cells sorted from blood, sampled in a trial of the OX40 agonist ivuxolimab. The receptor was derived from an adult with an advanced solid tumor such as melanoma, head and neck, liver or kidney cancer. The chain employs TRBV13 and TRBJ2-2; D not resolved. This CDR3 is CASSLGQITGELFF. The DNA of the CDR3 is TGTGCCAGCAGCTTAGGGCAAATCACCGGGGAGCTGTTTTTT.